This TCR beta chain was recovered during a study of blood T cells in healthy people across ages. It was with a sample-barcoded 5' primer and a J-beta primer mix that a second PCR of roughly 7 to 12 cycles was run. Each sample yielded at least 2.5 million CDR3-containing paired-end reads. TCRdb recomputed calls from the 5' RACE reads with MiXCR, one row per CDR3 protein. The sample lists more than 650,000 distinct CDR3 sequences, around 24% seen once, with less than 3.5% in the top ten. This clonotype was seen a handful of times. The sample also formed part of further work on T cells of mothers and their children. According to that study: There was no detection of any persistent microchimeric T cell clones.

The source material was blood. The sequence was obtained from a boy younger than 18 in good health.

CDR3 coding DNA: TGTGCCAGCAGCTCCGGTTCGGGGGGGGCCGAGACCCAGTACTTC. This gives the protein CASSSGSGGAETQYF. The genes are TRBV9 and TRBJ2-5; the match to TRBD2 covers 8 bases. J gave up 5 bases and V 4 bases, and 10 bases lay outside the gene matches. CDR1 SGDLS and CDR2 YYNGEE come from the germline V gene. The CDR3 length is 15 residues.